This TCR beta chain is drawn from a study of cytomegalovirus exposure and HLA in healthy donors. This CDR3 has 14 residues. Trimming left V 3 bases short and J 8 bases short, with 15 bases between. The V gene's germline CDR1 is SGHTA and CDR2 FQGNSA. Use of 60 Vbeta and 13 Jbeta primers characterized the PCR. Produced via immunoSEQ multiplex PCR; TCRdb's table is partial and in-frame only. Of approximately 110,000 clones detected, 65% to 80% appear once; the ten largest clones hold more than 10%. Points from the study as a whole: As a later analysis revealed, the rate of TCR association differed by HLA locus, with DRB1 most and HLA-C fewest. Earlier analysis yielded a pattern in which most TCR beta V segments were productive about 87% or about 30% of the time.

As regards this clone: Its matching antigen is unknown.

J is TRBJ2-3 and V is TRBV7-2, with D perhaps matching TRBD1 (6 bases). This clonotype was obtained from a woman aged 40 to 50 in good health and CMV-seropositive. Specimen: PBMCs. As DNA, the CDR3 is TGTGCCAGCAGCTTGACTACAGGGATAGCTACGCAGTATTTT. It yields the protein CASSLTTGIATQYF.